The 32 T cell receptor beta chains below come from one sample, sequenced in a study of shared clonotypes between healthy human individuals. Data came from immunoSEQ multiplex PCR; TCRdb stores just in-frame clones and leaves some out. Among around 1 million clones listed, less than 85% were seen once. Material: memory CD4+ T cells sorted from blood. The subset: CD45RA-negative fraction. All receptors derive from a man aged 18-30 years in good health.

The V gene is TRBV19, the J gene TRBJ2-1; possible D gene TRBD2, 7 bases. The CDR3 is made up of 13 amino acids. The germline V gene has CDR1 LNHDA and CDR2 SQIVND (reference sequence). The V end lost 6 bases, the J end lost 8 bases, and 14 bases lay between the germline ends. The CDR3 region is CASSNRGADEQFF. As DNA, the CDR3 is TGTGCCAGTAGCAACCGGGGGGCTGATGAGCAGTTCTTC. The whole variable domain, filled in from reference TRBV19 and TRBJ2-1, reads DGGITQSPKYLFRKEGQNVTLSCEQNLNHDAMYWYRQDPGQGLRLIYYSQIVNDFQKGDIAEGYSVSREKKESFPLTVTSAQKNPTAFYLCASSNRGADEQFFGPGTRLTVL.

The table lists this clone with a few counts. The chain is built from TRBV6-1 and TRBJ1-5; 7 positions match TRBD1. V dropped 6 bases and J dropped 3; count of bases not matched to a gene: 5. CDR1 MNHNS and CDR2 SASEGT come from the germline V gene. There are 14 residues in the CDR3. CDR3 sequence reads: CASSPGQLNQPQHF. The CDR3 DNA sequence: TGTGCCAGCAGCCCGGGACAGCTCAATCAGCCCCAGCATTTT.

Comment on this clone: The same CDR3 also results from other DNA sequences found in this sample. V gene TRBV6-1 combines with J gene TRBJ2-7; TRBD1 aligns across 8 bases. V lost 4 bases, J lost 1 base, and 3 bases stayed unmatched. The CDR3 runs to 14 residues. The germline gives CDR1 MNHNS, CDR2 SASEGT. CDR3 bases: TGTGCCAGCAGTGCCGGGACAGGTTCCTACGAGCAGTACTTC. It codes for CASSAGTGSYEQYF.

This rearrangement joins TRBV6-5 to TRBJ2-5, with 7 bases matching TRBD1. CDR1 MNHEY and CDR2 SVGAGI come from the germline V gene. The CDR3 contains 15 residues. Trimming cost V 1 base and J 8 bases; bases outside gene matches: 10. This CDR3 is CASSYFGLSGGTQYF. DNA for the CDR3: TGTGCCAGCAGTTACTTCGGCTTGTCAGGGGGAACCCAGTACTTC.

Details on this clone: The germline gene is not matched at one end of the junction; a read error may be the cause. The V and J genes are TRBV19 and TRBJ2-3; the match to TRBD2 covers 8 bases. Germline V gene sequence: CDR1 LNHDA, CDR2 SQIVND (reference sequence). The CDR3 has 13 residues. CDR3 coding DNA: TGTGCCAGTAGTCTAAATTCGGGACTAGTACAGGATTTT. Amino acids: CASSLNSGLVQDF.

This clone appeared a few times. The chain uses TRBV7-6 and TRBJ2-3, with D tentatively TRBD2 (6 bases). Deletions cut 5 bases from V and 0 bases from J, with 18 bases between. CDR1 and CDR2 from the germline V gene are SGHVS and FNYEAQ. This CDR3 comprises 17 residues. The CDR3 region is CASSPLIPAGSTDTQYF. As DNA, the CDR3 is TGTGCCAGCAGCCCCCTTATCCCAGCGGGTAGCACAGATACGCAGTATTTT.

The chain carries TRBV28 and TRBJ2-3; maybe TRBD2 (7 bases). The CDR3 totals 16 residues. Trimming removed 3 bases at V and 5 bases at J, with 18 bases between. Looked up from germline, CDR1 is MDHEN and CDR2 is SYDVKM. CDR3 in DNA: TGTGCCAGCAGTTTTATACGGGGGGCCAACGGAGATACGCAGTATTTT. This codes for CASSFIRGANGDTQYF. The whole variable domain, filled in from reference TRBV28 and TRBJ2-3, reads DVKVTQSSRYLVKRTGEKVFLECVQDMDHENMFWYRQDPGLGLRLIYFSYDVKMKEKGDIPEGYSVSREKKERFSLILESASTNQTSMYLCASSFIRGANGDTQYFGPGTRLTVL.

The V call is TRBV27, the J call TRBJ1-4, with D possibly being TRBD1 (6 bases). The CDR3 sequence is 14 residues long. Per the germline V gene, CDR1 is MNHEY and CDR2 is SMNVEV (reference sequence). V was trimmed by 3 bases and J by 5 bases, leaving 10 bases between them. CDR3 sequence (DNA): TGTGCCAGCAGTTTTACAGGGTTGAATGAAAAACTGTTTTTT. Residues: CASSFTGLNEKLFF.

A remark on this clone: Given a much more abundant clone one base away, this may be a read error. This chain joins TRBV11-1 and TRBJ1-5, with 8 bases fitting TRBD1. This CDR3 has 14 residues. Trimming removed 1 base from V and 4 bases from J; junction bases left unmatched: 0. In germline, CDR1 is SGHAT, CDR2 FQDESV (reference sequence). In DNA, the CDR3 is TGTGCCAGCAGCTTAGGGACAGGGAATCAGCCCCAGCATTTT. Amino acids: CASSLGTGNQPQHF.

This chain's CDR3 is CASSRPTEPNEKLFF. As DNA, the CDR3 is TGTGCCAGTAGTCGCCCGACAGAACCTAATGAAAAACTGTTTTTT. The chain carries TRBV19 and TRBJ1-4, with a weak D call TRBD1 (5 bases). Deletions cut 5 bases from V and 3 bases from J, with 13 bases between. The V gene's germline CDR1 is LNHDA and CDR2 SQIVND (reference sequence). The CDR3 contains 15 residues.

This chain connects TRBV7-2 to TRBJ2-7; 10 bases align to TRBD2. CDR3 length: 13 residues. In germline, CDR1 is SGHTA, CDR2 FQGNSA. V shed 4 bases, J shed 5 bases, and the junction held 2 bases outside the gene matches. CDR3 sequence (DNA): TGTGCCAGCAGCTGGCTAGCGGGAGACGAGCAGTACTTC. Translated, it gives CASSWLAGDEQYF. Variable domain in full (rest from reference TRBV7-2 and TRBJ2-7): GAGVSQSPSNKVTEKGKDVELRCDPISGHTALYWYRQSLGQGLEFLIYFQGNSAPDKSGLPSDRFSAERTGGSVSTLTIQRTQQEDSAVYLCASSWLAGDEQYFGPGTRLTVT.

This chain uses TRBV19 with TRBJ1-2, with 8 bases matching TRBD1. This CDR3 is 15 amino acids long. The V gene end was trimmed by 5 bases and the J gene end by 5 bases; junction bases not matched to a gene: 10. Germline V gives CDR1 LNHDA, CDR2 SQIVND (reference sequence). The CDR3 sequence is CASSPRQGSLYGYTF. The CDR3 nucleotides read TGTGCCAGTAGTCCCCGACAGGGGTCCCTTTATGGCTACACCTTC.

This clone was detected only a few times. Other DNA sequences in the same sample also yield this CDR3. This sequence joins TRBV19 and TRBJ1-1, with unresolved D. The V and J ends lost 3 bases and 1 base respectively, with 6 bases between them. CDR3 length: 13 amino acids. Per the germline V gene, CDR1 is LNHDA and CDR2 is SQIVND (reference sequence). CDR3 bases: TGTGCCAGTAGTATTCGGGGGAACACTGAAGCTTTCTTT. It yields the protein CASSIRGNTEAFF.

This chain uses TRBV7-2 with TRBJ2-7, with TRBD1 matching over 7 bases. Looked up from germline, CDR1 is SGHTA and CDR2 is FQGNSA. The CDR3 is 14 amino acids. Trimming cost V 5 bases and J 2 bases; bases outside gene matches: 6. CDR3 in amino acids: CASSLQGSTYEQYF. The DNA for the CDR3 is TGTGCCAGCAGCCTACAGGGGTCCACCTACGAGCAGTACTTC.

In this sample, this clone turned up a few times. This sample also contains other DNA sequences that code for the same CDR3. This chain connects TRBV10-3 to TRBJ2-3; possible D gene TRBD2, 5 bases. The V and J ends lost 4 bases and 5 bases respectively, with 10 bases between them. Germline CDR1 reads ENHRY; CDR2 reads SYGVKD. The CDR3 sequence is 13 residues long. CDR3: CAISAGREDTQYF. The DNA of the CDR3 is TGTGCCATCAGTGCAGGCCGGGAAGATACGCAGTATTTT.

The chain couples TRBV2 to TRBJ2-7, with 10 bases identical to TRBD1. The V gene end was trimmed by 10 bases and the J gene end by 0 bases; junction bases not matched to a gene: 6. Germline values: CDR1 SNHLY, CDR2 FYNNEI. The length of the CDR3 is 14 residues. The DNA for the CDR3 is TGTGCCACCAAGCGGGACAGGGGCTCCTACGAGCAGTACTTC. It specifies CATKRDRGSYEQYF.

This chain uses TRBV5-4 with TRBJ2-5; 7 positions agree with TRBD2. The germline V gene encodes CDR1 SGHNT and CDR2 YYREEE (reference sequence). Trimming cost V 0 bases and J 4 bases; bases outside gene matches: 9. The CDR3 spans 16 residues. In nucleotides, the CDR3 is TGTGCCAGCAGCTTGGGTGGAGCGGGATTGGGAGAGACCCAGTACTTC. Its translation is CASSLGGAGLGETQYF.

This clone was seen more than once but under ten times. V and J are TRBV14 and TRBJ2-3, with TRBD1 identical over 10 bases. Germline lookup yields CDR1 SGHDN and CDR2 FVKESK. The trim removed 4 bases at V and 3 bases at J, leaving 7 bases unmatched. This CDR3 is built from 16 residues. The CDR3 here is CASSLTGTGVTDTQYF. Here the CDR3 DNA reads TGTGCCAGCAGCCTTACCGGGACAGGGGTAACAGATACGCAGTATTTT.

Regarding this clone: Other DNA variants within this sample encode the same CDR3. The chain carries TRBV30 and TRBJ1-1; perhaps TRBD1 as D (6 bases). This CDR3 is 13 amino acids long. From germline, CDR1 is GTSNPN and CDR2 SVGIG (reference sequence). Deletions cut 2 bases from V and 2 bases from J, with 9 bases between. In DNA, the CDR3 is TGTGCCTGGAGTCGGGGGGCTAACACTGAAGCTTTCTTT. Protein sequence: CAWSRGANTEAFF.

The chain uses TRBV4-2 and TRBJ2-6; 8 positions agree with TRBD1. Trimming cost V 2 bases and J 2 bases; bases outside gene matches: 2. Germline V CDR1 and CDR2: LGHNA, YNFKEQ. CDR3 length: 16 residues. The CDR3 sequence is CASSQNRGTGANVLTF. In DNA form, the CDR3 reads TGTGCCAGCAGCCAAAACAGGGGGACTGGGGCCAACGTCCTGACTTTC.

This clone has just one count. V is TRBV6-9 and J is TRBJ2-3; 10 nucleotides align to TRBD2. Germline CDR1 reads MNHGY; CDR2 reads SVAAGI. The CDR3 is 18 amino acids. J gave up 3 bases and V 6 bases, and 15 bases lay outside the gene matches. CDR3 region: CASSYTPSSGRATDTQYF. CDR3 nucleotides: TGTGCCAGCAGCTACACACCCTCTAGCGGGAGAGCGACAGATACGCAGTATTTT.

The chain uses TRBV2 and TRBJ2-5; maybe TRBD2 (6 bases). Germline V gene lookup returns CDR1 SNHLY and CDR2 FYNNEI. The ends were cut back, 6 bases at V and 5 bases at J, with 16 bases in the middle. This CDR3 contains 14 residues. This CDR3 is CASSRRVRGETQYF. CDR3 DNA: TGTGCCAGCAGCCGGAGGGTACGGGGGGAGACCCAGTACTTC.

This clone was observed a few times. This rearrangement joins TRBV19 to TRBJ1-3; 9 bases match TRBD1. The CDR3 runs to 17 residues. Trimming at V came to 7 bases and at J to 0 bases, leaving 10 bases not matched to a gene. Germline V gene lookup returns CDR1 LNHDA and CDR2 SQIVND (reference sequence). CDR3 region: CASMEGQGFYSGNTIYF. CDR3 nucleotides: TGTGCCAGTATGGAGGGACAGGGATTCTACTCTGGAAACACCATATATTTT.

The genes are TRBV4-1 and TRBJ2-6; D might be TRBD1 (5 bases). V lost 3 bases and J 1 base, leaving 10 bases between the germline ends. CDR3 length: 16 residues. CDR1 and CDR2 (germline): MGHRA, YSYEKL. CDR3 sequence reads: CASSHAGLSGANVLTF. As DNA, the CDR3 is TGCGCCAGCAGCCATGCAGGGCTATCTGGGGCCAACGTCCTGACTTTC.

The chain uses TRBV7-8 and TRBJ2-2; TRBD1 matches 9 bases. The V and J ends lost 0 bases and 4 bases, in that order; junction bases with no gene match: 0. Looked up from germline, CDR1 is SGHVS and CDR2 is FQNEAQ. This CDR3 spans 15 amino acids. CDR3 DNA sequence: TGTGCCAGCAGCTTAGCGGGACAGGGCACCGGGGAGCTGTTTTTT. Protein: CASSLAGQGTGELFF.

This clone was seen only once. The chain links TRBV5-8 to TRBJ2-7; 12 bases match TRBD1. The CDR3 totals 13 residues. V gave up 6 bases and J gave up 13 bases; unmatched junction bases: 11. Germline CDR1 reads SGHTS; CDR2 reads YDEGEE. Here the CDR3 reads CASNKGQGALLYF. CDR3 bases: TGTGCCAGCAACAAGGGACAGGGGGCTCTTCTCTACTTC.

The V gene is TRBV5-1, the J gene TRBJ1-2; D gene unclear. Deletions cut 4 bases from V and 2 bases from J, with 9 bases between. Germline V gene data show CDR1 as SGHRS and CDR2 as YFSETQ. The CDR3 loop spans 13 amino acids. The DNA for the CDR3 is TGCGCCAGCAGCACCACAGAAAACTATGGCTACACCTTC. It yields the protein CASSTTENYGYTF.

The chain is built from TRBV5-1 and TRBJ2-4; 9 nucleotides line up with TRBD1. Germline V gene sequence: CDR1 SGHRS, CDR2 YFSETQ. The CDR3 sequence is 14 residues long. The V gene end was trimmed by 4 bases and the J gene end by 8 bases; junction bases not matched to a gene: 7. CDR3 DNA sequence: TGCGCCAGCAGCCCGGACAGGGGTCGGGACATTCAGTACTTC. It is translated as CASSPDRGRDIQYF.

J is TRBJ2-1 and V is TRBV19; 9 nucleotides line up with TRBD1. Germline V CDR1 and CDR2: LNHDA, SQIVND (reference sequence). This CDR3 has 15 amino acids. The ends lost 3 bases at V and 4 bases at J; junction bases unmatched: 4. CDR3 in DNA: TGTGCCAGTAGTATTAACGGACAGGGGTACAATGAGCAGTTCTTC. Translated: CASSINGQGYNEQFF.

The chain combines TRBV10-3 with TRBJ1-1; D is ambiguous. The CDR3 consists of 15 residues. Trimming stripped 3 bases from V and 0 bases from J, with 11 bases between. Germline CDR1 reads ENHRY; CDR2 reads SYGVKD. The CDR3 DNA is TGTGCCATCAGTGATTGGGCAGCCCTGAACACTGAAGCTTTCTTT. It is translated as CAISDWAALNTEAFF.

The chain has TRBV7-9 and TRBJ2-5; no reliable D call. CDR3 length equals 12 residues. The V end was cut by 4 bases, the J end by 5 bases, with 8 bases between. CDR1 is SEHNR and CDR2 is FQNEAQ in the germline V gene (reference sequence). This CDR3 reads CASSSNPETQYF. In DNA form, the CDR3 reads TGTGCCAGCAGCTCGAACCCGGAGACCCAGTACTTC.

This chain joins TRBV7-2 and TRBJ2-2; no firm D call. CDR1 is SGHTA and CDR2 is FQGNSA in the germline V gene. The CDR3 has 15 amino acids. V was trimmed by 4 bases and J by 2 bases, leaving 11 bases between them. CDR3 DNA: TGTGCCAGCAGCTCTTCGGCGGCTAACACCGGGGAGCTGTTTTTT. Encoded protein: CASSSSAANTGELFF.